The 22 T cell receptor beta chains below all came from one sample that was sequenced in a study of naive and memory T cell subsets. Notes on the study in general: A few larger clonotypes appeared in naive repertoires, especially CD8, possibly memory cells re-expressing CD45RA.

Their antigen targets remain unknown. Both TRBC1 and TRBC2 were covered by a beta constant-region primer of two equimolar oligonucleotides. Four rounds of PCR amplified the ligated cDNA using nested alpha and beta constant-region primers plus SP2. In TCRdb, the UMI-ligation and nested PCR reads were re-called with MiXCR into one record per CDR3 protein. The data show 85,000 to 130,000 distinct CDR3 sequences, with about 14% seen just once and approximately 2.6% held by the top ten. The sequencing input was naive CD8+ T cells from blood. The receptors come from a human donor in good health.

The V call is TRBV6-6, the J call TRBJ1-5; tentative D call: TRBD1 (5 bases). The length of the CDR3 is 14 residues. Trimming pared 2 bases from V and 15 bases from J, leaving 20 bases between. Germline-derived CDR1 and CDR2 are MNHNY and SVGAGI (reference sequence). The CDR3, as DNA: TGTGCCAGCAGTTACCCTCCTTCGGGGGAGGAACGGCATTTT. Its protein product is CASSYPPSGEERHF.

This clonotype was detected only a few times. CDR3 residues: CASSSGGVLQPQHF. The CDR3 bases are TGTGCCAGTAGCTCGGGGGGCGTTCTGCAGCCCCAGCATTTT. The chain is built from TRBV19 and TRBJ1-5; possibly TRBD1 for D (6 bases). Germline CDR1 is LNHDA and CDR2 is SQIVND (reference sequence). This CDR3 spans 14 amino acids. Between the trimmed V and J ends, which lost 6 bases and 7 bases, there was a span of 16 bases.

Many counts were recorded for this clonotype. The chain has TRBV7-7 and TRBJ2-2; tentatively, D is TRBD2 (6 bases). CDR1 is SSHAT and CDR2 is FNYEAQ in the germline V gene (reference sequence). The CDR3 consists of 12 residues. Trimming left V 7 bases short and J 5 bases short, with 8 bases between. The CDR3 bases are TGTGCCAGCACCGCGGGAACCGGGGAGCTGTTTTTT. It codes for CASTAGTGELFF.

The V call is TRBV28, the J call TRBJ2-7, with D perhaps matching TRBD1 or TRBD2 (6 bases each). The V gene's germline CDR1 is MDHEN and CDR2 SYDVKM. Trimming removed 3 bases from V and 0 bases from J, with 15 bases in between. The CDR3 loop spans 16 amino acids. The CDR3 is CASSFRGPISSYEQYF. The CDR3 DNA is TGTGCCAGCAGTTTCCGGGGGCCGATCAGCTCCTACGAGCAGTACTTC.

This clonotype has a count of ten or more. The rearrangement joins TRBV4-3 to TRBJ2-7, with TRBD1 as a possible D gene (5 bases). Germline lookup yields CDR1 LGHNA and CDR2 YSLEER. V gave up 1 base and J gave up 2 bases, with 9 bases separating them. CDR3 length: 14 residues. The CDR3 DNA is TGCGCCAGCAGCCAAGCCCAGGGTGCCTACGAGCAGTACTTC. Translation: CASSQAQGAYEQYF.

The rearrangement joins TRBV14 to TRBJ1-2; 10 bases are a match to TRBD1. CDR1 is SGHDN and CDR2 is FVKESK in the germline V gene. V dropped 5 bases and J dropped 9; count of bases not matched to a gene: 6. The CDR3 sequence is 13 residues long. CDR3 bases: TGTGCCAGCAGCTACCGGGACAGGGGTCGCTACACCTTC. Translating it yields CASSYRDRGRYTF.

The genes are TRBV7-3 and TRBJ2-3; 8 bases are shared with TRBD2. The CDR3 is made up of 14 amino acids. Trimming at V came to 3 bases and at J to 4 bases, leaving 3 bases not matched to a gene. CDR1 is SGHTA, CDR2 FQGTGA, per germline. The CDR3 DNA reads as TGTGCCAGCAGCTTCTCGGGAGGGCCAGATACGCAGTATTTT. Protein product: CASSFSGGPDTQYF.

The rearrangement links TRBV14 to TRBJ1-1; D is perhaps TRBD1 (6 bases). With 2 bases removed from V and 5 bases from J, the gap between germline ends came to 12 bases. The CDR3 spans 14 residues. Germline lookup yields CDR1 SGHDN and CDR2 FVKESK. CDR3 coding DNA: TGTGCCAGCAGCCAACTAATTACAGGGACTGAAGCTTTCTTT. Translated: CASSQLITGTEAFF.

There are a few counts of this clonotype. CDR3 sequence reads: CASSFGGRGEPQHF. The CDR3 region has the DNA TGTGCCAGCAGTTTCGGAGGGCGGGGGGAGCCCCAGCATTTT. This chain uses TRBV12-3 or TRBV12-4 with TRBJ1-5; D is perhaps TRBD1 (5 bases). The CDR3 contains 14 residues. The V and J ends lost 3 bases and 8 bases respectively, with 14 bases between them.

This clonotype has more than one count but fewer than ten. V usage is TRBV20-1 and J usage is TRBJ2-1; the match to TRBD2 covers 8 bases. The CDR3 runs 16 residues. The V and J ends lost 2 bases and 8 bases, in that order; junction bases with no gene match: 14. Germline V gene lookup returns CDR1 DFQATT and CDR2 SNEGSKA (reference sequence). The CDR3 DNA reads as TGCAGTGCTAGACCCCCTGCGGGGGGCCTTTGGGATGAGCAGTTCTTC. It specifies CSARPPAGGLWDEQFF.

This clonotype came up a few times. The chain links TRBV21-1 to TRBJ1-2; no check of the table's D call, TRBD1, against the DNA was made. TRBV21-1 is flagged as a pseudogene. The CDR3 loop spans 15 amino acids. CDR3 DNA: TGTGCCAGCGGGCATACCCCCGAGGAGGATCGTGGCTACACCTTC. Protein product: CASGHTPEEDRGYTF.

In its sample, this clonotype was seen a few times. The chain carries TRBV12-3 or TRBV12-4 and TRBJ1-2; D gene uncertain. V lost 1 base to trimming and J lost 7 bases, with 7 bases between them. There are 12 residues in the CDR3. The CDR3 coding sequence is TGTGCCAGCAGTTTAGGCGTGACTGGCTACACCTTC. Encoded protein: CASSLGVTGYTF.

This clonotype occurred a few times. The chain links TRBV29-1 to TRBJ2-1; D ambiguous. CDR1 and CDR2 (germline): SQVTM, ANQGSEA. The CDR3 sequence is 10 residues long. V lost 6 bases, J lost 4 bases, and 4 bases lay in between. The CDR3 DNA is TGCAGCGTGCGATACAATGAGCAGTTCTTC. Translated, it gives CSVRYNEQFF.

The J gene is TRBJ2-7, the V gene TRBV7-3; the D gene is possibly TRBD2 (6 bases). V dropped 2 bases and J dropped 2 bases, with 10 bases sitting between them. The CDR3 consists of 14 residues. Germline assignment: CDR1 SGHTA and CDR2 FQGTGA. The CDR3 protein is CASSLGGGPYEQYF. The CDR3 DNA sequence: TGTGCCAGCAGCTTAGGGGGAGGCCCCTACGAGCAGTACTTC.

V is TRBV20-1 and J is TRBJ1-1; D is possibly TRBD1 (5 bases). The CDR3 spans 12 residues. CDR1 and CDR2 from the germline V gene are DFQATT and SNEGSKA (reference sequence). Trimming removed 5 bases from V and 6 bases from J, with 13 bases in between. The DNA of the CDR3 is TGCAGTGCTGAGGGACCACAACCTGAAGCTTTCTTT. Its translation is CSAEGPQPEAFF.

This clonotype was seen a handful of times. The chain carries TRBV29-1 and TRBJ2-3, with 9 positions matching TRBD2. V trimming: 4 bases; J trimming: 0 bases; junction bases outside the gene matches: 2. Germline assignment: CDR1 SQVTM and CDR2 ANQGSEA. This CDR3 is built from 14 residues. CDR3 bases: TGCAGCGTTGCTGCGGGGGGGAGCACAGATACGCAGTATTTT. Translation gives CSVAAGGSTDTQYF.

The CDR3 region has the DNA TGTGCCAGCAGCGTAGGGAGGGACAGAAGCTCCTACGAGCAGTACTTC. Translated, it gives CASSVGRDRSSYEQYF. The chain combines TRBV9 with TRBJ2-7; a possible D gene is TRBD1 (7 bases). V gave up 0 bases and J gave up 0 bases, with 13 bases separating them. CDR1 is SGDLS and CDR2 is YYNGEE in the germline V gene. This CDR3 contains 16 residues.

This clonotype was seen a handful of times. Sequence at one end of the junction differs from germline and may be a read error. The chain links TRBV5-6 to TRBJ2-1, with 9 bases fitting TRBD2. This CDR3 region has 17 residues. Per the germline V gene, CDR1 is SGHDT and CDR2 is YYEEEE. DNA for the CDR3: TGTGCCAGCAGCTTGTCGCATGTTAGCGGGAGAGACAATGAGCGGTTCTTC. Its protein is CASSLSHVSGRDNERFF.

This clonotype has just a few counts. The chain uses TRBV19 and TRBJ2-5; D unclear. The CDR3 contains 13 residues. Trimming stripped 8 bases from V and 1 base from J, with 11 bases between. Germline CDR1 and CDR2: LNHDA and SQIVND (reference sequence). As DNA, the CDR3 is TGTGCCAGTGCCCAGAGGATCCAAGAGACCCAGTACTTC. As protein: CASAQRIQETQYF.

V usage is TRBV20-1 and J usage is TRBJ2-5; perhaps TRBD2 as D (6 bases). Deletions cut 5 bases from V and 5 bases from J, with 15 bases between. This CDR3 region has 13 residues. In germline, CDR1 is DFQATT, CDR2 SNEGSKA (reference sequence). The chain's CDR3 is CSARGGVLETQYF. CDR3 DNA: TGCAGTGCTCGGGGCGGGGTTCTGGAGACCCAGTACTTC.

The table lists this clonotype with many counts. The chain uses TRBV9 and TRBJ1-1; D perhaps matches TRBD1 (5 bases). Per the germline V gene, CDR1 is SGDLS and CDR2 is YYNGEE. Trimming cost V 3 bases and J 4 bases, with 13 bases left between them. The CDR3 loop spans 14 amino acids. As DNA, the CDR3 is TGTGCCAGCAGCGGTGAGTGGGGGAGCACTGAAGCTTTCTTT. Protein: CASSGEWGSTEAFF.

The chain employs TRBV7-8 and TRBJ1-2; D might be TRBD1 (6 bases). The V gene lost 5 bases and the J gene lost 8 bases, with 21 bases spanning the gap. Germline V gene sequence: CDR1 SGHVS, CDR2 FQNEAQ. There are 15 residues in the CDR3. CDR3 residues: CASSPRGAGGGGYTF. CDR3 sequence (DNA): TGTGCCAGCAGCCCAAGGGGGGCAGGCGGGGGAGGCTACACCTTC.